The present T cell receptor beta chain was sequenced within a study of naive and memory T cell subsets. The study's findings and limits: Naive and memory repertoire findings lacked a ground truth for validation. Over 95% of naive TCR sequences appeared only once after error correction, unlike memory subsets. Especially in CD8 cells, naive repertoires contained a few larger clonotypes, possibly CD45RA-re-expressing memory cells. Gini index rose across naive, CM, EM and EMRA in CD4 and CD8.

J was trimmed by 3 bases and V by 4 bases; bases with no gene match: 4. The CDR3 has 15 amino acids. Looked up from germline, CDR1 is SNHLY and CDR2 is FYNNEI. With regard to this clonotype: Its specificity is unknown.

Both TRBC1 and TRBC2 were covered by a beta constant-region primer of two equimolar oligonucleotides. The ligated cDNA underwent four PCR rounds using SP2 and nested alpha and beta constant-region primers. An oligonucleotide with the SP2 primer and a 12-nucleotide UMI was ligated to the cDNA 3' end. TCRdb reanalysed the UMI-ligation and nested PCR reads using MiXCR and keeps one entry per CDR3 protein. Of 140,000 to 150,000 distinct CDR3 sequences in the sample, approximately 24% were seen once. The rearrangement links TRBV2 to TRBJ1-5, with 9 bases fitting TRBD1. Source material: naive CD4+ T cells from blood. The origin of this receptor is a human donor in good health. The CDR3 coding sequence is TGTGCCAGCAGTGGGGACAGGGTTTACAATCAGCCCCAGCATTTT. This codes for CASSGDRVYNQPQHF.